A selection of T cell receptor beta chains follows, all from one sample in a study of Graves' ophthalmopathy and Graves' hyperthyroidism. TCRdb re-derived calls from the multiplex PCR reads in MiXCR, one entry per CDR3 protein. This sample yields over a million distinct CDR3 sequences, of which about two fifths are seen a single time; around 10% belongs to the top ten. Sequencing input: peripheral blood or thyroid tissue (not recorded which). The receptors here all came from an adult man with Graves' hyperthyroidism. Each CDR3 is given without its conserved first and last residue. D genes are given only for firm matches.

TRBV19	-	ASRATVTSNQPQH
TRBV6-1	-	ASSYSWQGRNTGELF
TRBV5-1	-	ASSHLGSYEQY
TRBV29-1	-	SVSQLNTEAF
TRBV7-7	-	ASSSTAGIGEETQY
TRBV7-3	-	ASRRSANTGELF
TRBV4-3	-	ASSQDLLAETQY
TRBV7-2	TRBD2	ASSPNLAGQETQY
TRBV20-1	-	SARLGGQETQY
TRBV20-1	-	SAGLQATNTEAF
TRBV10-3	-	ATRQMDQPQH
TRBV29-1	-	SVESGNEKLF
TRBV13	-	ASSPAGRRNTGELF
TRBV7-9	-	ASSLLGQLDEH
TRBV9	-	ASSVGGDREETQY
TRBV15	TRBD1	ATSREVPGQESTGELF
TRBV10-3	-	AISAVAGNTEAF
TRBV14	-	ASGYFGGASGANVLT
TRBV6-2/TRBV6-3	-	ASARTGFSNQPQH
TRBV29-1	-	SRMSNLGGYT
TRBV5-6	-	ASRSQTRGSTDTQY
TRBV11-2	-	ASSLMGLYHEQF
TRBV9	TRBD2	ASSVGGSPNDGELF
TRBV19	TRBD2	ASGLAGGGTGELF
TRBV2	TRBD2	ASSEAGLAGGPSYGELF
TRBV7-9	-	ASSINGQQETQY
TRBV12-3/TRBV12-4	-	ASSYGDRNYGYT
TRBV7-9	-	ASSLSVTGELF
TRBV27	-	ATGGGGNQPQH
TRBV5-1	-	ASSLRTTGISNTGELF
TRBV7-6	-	ASSSLGVYGYT
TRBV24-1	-	ATRGSLSTDTQY
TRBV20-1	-	SAPHPVGYEQY
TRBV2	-	ASISGENQPQH
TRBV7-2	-	ASSLDVSAGGFTGELF
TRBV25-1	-	ASSVDQGLGDGYT
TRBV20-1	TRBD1	SVDREGGYGYT
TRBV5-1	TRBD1	ASYRGRGTYEQY